This T cell receptor (beta chain) is drawn from a study of control samples from healthy donors and cancer patients. Profiling relied on immunoSEQ multiplex PCR, and the TCRdb table lists in-frame clones only, not all of them. Among some 90,000 clones listed, more than 85% were seen once. Germline V CDR1 and CDR2: SGHVS, FQNEAQ. CDR3 length: 13 amino acids. Trimming pared 1 base from V and 6 bases from J, leaving 7 bases between. The chain uses TRBV7-8 and TRBJ1-5; no clear D gene. The sample taken for sequencing was blood. The clonotype was recovered from a woman aged 45-65 years in good health. CDR3 in DNA: TGTGCCAGCAGCTTAGAACGGCCTCAGCCCCAGCATTTT. Translating it yields CASSLERPQPQHF.